The 31 T cell receptor beta chains below come from one sample, sequenced in a study of cytomegalovirus exposure and HLA in healthy donors. The study ran its PCR with 60 Vbeta and 13 Jbeta primers. Clones were read by immunoSEQ multiplex PCR, and TCRdb kept only the in-frame ones, dropping some. Its table records some 120,000 clones. Sequencing was performed on PBMCs. Receptors were obtained from a man younger than 45 in good health and CMV-seronegative.

This CDR3 reads CASSSLDSYGYTF. Written as DNA, the CDR3 is TGTGCCAGCAGCTCGTTAGACAGCTATGGCTACACCTTC. The rearrangement uses TRBV7-6 and TRBJ1-2; D is perhaps TRBD1 (5 bases). Germline V gene data show CDR1 as SGHVS and CDR2 as FNYEAQ. V was trimmed by 4 bases and J by 4 bases, leaving 10 bases between them. This CDR3 has 13 amino acids. The full variable domain, rest sourced from reference TRBV7-6 and TRBJ1-2, is GAGVSQSPRYKVTKRGQDVALRCDPISGHVSLYWYRQALGQGPEFLTYFNYEAQQDKSGLPNDRFSAERPEGSISTLTIQRTEQRDSAMYRCASSSLDSYGYTFGSGTRLTVV.

V gene TRBV11-2 combines with J gene TRBJ1-2; D possibly corresponds to TRBD1 (5 bases). Trimming left V 1 base short and J 4 bases short, with 16 bases between. CDR3 size: 16 residues. The germline CDR1 and CDR2 sequences are SGHAT and FQNNGV. The CDR3 coding sequence is TGTGCCAGCAGCTTAGTAGGGGCCAGGGCTAGCTATGGCTACACCTTC. As protein: CASSLVGARASYGYTF.

This chain joins TRBV6-4 and TRBJ1-1, with D perhaps TRBD1 (5 bases). V was cut by 2 bases and J by 6 bases, with 16 bases left in between. The CDR3 spans 15 residues. From germline, CDR1 is MRHNA and CDR2 SNTAGT. The CDR3 loop reads CASSDIGGKGSEAFF. The CDR3 nucleotides read TGTGCCAGCAGTGACATCGGGGGGAAGGGTTCTGAAGCTTTCTTT.

The genes are TRBV4-2 and TRBJ2-5, with D possibly being TRBD1 (5 bases). There are 14 residues in the CDR3. Trimming shortened V by 4 bases and J by 5 bases, and 14 bases separated the two germline ends. Germline V lookup: CDR1 LGHNA, CDR2 YNFKEQ. CDR3 protein: CASSLWWGRETQYF. The CDR3 nucleotides read TGTGCCAGCAGCCTTTGGTGGGGCAGGGAGACCCAGTACTTC.

A word on this clone: This sample also contains other DNA sequences that code for the same CDR3. The V and J genes are TRBV7-3 and TRBJ2-2, with D tentatively TRBD2 (6 bases). CDR1 and CDR2 from the germline V gene are SGHTA and FQGTGA. CDR3 size: 14 residues. V dropped 5 bases and J dropped 5 bases, with 12 bases sitting between them. This chain's CDR3 is CASSDTRGTGELFF. Here the CDR3 DNA reads TGTGCCAGCAGCGACACGCGGGGAACCGGGGAGCTGTTTTTT.

The rearrangement uses TRBV13 and TRBJ2-3; D possibly corresponds to TRBD2 (5 bases). CDR3 size: 15 residues. V gave up 7 bases and J gave up 6 bases, with 20 bases separating them. CDR1 is PRHDT and CDR2 is FYEKMQ in the germline V gene (reference sequence). CDR3 bases: TGTGCCAGCACGTCCCGGGGTCCCGGGCGCGATACGCAGTATTTT. Translated, it gives CASTSRGPGRDTQYF.

The chain links TRBV9 to TRBJ2-5, with TRBD2 identical over 9 bases. J gave up 5 bases and V 1 base, and 6 bases lay outside the gene matches. Germline-derived CDR1 and CDR2 are SGDLS and YYNGEE. This CDR3 has 15 residues. The CDR3: CASSVSLAGVETQYF. The CDR3 DNA reads TGTGCCAGCAGCGTAAGCTTAGCGGGGGTGGAGACCCAGTACTTC. Full variable domain (rest looked up from reference TRBV9 and TRBJ2-5): DSGVTQTPKHLITATGQRVTLRCSPRSGDLSVYWYQQSLDQGLQFLIQYYNGEERAKGNILERFSAQQFPDLHSELNLSSLELGDSALYFCASSVSLAGVETQYFGPGTRLLVL.

The chain carries TRBV27 and TRBJ2-7; no clear D. Germline V CDR1 and CDR2: MNHEY, SMNVEV (reference sequence). Trimming removed 7 bases at V and 2 bases at J, with 15 bases between. The CDR3 spans 14 residues. Written as DNA, the CDR3 is TGTGCCAGCACCCAGAGGCTAGGCGCCTACGAGCAGTACTTC. This gives the protein CASTQRLGAYEQYF.

As for this clone: The junction does not match germline at one end; this may be a read error. The CDR3 sequence is CASSLVGRGRGYIF. The DNA of the CDR3 is TGTGCCAGCAGCTTAGTGGGCAGGGGGCGAGGCTACATCTTC. This chain connects TRBV7-8 to TRBJ1-2; 8 bases agree with TRBD1. CDR1 is SGHVS and CDR2 is FQNEAQ in the germline V gene. This CDR3 comprises 14 residues.

The chain is built from TRBV5-1 and TRBJ2-7; 9 bases match TRBD1. Germline CDR1 reads SGHRS; CDR2 reads YFSETQ. The CDR3 sequence is 15 residues long. V shed 2 bases and J 4 bases; nucleotides not matched to a gene: 7. CDR3 nucleotide sequence: TGCGCCAGCAGCTTTGGACCGGGACAGGGTTACGAGCAGTACTTC. It specifies CASSFGPGQGYEQYF.

This chain joins TRBV10-3 and TRBJ2-5; no clear D gene. V shed 3 bases and J shed 0 bases, with 11 bases lying between them. Germline assignment: CDR1 ENHRY and CDR2 SYGVKD. The CDR3 is made up of 15 amino acids. CDR3 sequence (DNA): TGTGCCATCAGTGATCAGGTCACCCACCAAGAGACCCAGTACTTC. This codes for CAISDQVTHQETQYF.

The V call is TRBV6-1, the J call TRBJ2-3, with 9 nucleotides matching TRBD2. This CDR3 is built from 16 residues. Germline V CDR1 and CDR2: MNHNS, SASEGT. The V segment lost 3 bases and the J segment 8 bases; nucleotides outside the gene matches: 12. DNA of the CDR3: TGTGCCAGCAGTGAGGATAGCGGGGGCCCCTCAGGTACGCAGTATTTT. This codes for CASSEDSGGPSGTQYF.

The rearrangement uses TRBV5-4 and TRBJ2-7; D gene unclear. Germline-derived CDR1 and CDR2 are SGHNT and YYREEE (reference sequence). V was clipped by 5 bases and J by 3 bases, with 12 bases between them. CDR3 size: 13 residues. The CDR3 is CASRYEVGYEQYF. The CDR3 DNA is TGTGCCAGCAGATACGAGGTGGGCTACGAGCAGTACTTC.

The CDR3 here is CAGGRVAILYTDTQYF. DNA for the CDR3: TGTGCCGGCGGGAGGGTTGCGATCTTATACACAGATACGCAGTATTTT. The rearrangement uses TRBV25-1 and TRBJ2-3; 9 nucleotides agree with TRBD2. Germline values: CDR1 MGHDK, CDR2 SYGVNS. J was trimmed by 2 bases and V by 11 bases; bases with no gene match: 14. This CDR3 has 16 amino acids. The full variable domain, rest sourced from reference TRBV25-1 and TRBJ2-3, is EADIYQTPRYLVIGTGKKITLECSQTMGHDKMYWYQQDPGMELHLIHYSYGVNSTEKGDLSSESTVSRIRTEHFPLTLESARPSHTSQYLCAGGRVAILYTDTQYFGPGTRLTVL.

The gene calls are TRBV27 and TRBJ1-4; D is possibly TRBD1 (5 bases). The length of the CDR3 is 15 residues. V dropped 6 bases and J dropped 5 bases, with 16 bases sitting between them. The V gene's germline CDR1 is MNHEY and CDR2 SMNVEV (reference sequence). Here the CDR3 reads CASSRDSWMNEKLFF. CDR3 coding DNA: TGTGCCAGCAGCCGTGACAGTTGGATGAATGAAAAACTGTTTTTT.

This chain links TRBV18 with TRBJ1-1; 8 nucleotides agree with TRBD1. Germline CDR1 KGHSH, CDR2 LQKENI. Trimming at V came to 4 bases and at J to 0 bases, leaving 7 bases not matched to a gene. The CDR3 covers 16 residues. CDR3 sequence reads: CASSRGTGSLNTEAFF. The CDR3 DNA reads TGTGCCAGCTCACGGGGGACAGGAAGCTTGAACACTGAAGCTTTCTTT. Supplemented by reference TRBV18 and TRBJ1-1, the full variable domain reads NAGVMQNPRHLVRRRGQEARLRCSPMKGHSHVYWYRQLPEEGLKFMVYLQKENIIDESGMPKERFSAEFPKEGPSILRIQQVVRGDSAAYFCASSRGTGSLNTEAFFGQGTRLTVV.

V usage is TRBV5-4 and J usage is TRBJ2-5; 13 positions match TRBD2. Germline-derived CDR1 and CDR2 are SGHNT and YYREEE (reference sequence). The CDR3 loop spans 16 amino acids. V lost 2 bases to trimming and J lost 2 bases; unmatched junction nucleotides: 3. This chain's CDR3 is CASSLTSGGGQETQYF. The CDR3 DNA follows: TGTGCCAGCAGCTTAACTAGCGGGGGGGGACAAGAGACCCAGTACTTC.

The rearrangement uses TRBV20-1 and TRBJ1-4; D ambiguous. V shed 6 bases and J shed 8 bases, with 10 bases lying between them. The CDR3 extends over 11 amino acids. The germline gives CDR1 DFQATT, CDR2 SNEGSKA (reference sequence). Here the CDR3 reads CSAGGSEKLFF. The DNA of the CDR3 is TGCAGTGCCGGCGGGAGCGAAAAACTGTTTTTT.

The V gene is TRBV19, the J gene TRBJ2-7; the match to TRBD1 covers 9 bases. CDR1 LNHDA and CDR2 SQIVND come from the germline V gene (reference sequence). With V trimmed by 6 bases and J by 0 bases, 6 bases remained unmatched. This CDR3 region has 15 residues. The DNA for the CDR3 is TGTGCCAGTAGCCTCCGGGACAGGGACTCCTACGAGCAGTACTTC. Its translation: CASSLRDRDSYEQYF.

With respect to this clone: One end of the junction is discordant with germline, which a read error may explain. The chain joins TRBV27 to TRBJ1-1, with TRBD1 matching over 7 bases. Germline lookup yields CDR1 MNHEY and CDR2 SMNVEV (reference sequence). This CDR3 has 16 amino acids. The CDR3 sequence is CASSPTPGQSRLRALF. DNA of the CDR3: TGTGCCAGCAGTCCTACACCGGGACAGAGCCGGCTGAGGGCTCTCTTT.

J is TRBJ1-2 and V is TRBV29-1; unclear D gene. Deletions cut 4 bases from V and 0 bases from J, with 9 bases between. This CDR3 comprises 13 residues. Per germline, CDR1 SQVTM and CDR2 ANQGSEA. The CDR3 DNA reads TGCAGCGTTGCCGGCAGGTCTAACTATGGCTACACCTTC. This translates into CSVAGRSNYGYTF.

This chain uses TRBV2 with TRBJ2-2; D call uncertain. Trimming shortened V by 0 bases and J by 2 bases, and 7 bases separated the two germline ends. CDR1 SNHLY and CDR2 FYNNEI come from the germline V gene. The CDR3 runs 15 residues. CDR3 region: CASSEALTNTGELFF. The DNA for the CDR3 is TGTGCCAGCAGTGAAGCGCTTACTAACACCGGGGAGCTGTTTTTT.

The rearrangement uses TRBV7-6 and TRBJ1-6, with TRBD1 identical over 9 bases. V shed 4 bases and J 10 bases; nucleotides not matched to a gene: 14. This CDR3 is 17 amino acids long. The germline V gene encodes CDR1 SGHVS and CDR2 FNYEAQ. CDR3 amino acids: CASSSVPGQGLKSPLHF. The CDR3 bases are TGTGCCAGCAGCTCCGTCCCGGGACAGGGATTAAAGTCACCCCTCCACTTT.

CDR3 amino acids: CASSSHWGGMGTEAFF. The CDR3 coding sequence is TGCGCCAGCAGCTCCCATTGGGGGGGCATGGGAACTGAAGCTTTCTTT. This sequence joins TRBV5-1 and TRBJ1-1, with D perhaps matching TRBD1 (6 bases). CDR3 size: 16 residues. Germline CDR1 SGHRS, CDR2 YFSETQ. V was shortened by 3 bases and J by 5 bases, with 20 bases between the two germline ends.

The chain carries TRBV5-1 and TRBJ2-3; 10 nucleotides match TRBD2. The ends lost 3 bases at V and 2 bases at J; junction bases unmatched: 6. CDR1 and CDR2 (germline): SGHRS, YFSETQ. The CDR3 has 16 residues. CDR3 coding DNA: TGCGCCAGCAGCTCCCCTAGCGGGGGTTACACAGATACGCAGTATTTT. Its protein product is CASSSPSGGYTDTQYF.

This chain joins TRBV6-5 and TRBJ2-7; TRBD1 aligns across 7 bases. Germline V gene lookup returns CDR1 MNHEY and CDR2 SVGAGI. The V and J ends lost 6 bases and 1 base, in that order; junction bases with no gene match: 0. The CDR3 spans 12 residues. The CDR3 loop is CASRQGSYEQYF. The CDR3 DNA follows: TGTGCCAGCAGACAGGGGTCCTACGAGCAGTACTTC.

The chain couples TRBV15 to TRBJ1-2; a weak D match, TRBD1 (6 bases). CDR3 length: 15 residues. The V end lost 1 base, the J end lost 4 bases, and 13 bases lay between the germline ends. Germline V CDR1 and CDR2: LNHNV, YYDKDF (reference sequence). The CDR3 DNA sequence: TGTGCCACCAGCAGAGCTCGGACAGACCCCTATGGCTACACCTTC. Protein: CATSRARTDPYGYTF.

This sequence joins TRBV7-6 and TRBJ1-2, with TRBD1 matching 11 bases. The CDR3 length is 16 residues. With V trimmed by 1 base and J by 4 bases, 5 bases remained unmatched. Germline CDR1 is SGHVS and CDR2 is FNYEAQ. The CDR3 loop reads CASSLDRDRGSYGYTF. CDR3 sequence (DNA): TGTGCCAGCAGCTTAGACCGGGACAGGGGGTCCTATGGCTACACCTTC. The full variable domain, with the rest looked up from reference TRBV7-6 and TRBJ1-2, is GAGVSQSPRYKVTKRGQDVALRCDPISGHVSLYWYRQALGQGPEFLTYFNYEAQQDKSGLPNDRFSAERPEGSISTLTIQRTEQRDSAMYRCASSLDRDRGSYGYTFGSGTRLTVV.

The chain uses TRBV6-5 and TRBJ2-5; 7 nucleotides line up with TRBD1. The CDR3 totals 15 residues. V lost 5 bases to trimming and J lost 1 base; unmatched junction nucleotides: 7. Germline V gives CDR1 MNHEY, CDR2 SVGAGI. The CDR3 reads CASSTTGFGQETQYF. CDR3 in DNA: TGTGCCAGCAGTACGACAGGGTTCGGCCAAGAGACCCAGTACTTC.

The chain joins TRBV11-2 to TRBJ2-1; 11 bases are a match to TRBD2. Germline-derived CDR1 and CDR2 are SGHAT and FQNNGV. V lost 1 base, J lost 10 bases, and 9 bases stayed unmatched. The CDR3 has 16 residues. The CDR3 sequence: CASSLVVAGGRREQFF. CDR3 DNA: TGTGCCAGCAGCTTAGTGGTAGCGGGGGGGAGGCGAGAGCAGTTCTTC. Supplemented by reference TRBV11-2 and TRBJ2-1, the full variable domain reads EAGVAQSPRYKIIEKRQSVAFWCNPISGHATLYWYQQILGQGPKLLIQFQNNGVVDDSQLPKDRFSAERLKGVDSTLKIQPAKLEDSAVYLCASSLVVAGGRREQFFGPGTRLTVL.

The chain links TRBV2 to TRBJ2-3, with TRBD1 matching over 11 bases. The CDR3 sequence is 15 residues long. The junction had 5 bases not matched to a gene; V was cut back by 5 bases and J by 4 bases. Germline CDR1 SNHLY, CDR2 FYNNEI. CDR3 nucleotides: TGTGCCAGCAGTATTCGGACAGGGGGCGCAGATACGCAGTATTTT. Its protein is CASSIRTGGADTQYF.